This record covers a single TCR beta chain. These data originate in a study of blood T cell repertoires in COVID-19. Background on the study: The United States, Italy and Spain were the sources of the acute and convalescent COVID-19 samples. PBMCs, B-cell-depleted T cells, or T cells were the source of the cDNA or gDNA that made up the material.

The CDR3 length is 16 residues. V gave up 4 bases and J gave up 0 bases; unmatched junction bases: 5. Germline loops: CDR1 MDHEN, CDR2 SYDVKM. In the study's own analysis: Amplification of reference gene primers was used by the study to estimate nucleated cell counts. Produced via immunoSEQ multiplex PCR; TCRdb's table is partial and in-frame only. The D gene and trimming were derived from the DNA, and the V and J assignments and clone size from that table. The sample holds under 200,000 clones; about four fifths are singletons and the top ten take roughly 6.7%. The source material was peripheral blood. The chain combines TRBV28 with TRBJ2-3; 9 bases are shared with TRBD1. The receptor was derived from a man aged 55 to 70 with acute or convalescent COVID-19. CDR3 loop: CASSSPGTGSTDTQYF. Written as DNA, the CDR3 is TGTGCCAGCAGTTCCCCCGGGACAGGGAGCACAGATACGCAGTATTTT.